Following are 17 T cell receptor beta chains from one sample sequenced in a study of T cell responses to AZD1222 COVID-19 vaccine. The protocol was immunoSEQ multiplex PCR, while the TCRdb copy is restricted to in-frame clones and leaves out a portion. In the table there are about 120,000 clones, about 92% of which are singletons. This specimen was peripheral blood, taken on day 0 of AZD1222 vaccination. These TCRs come from an adult in good health.

The chain recombines TRBV3-1 (or the pseudogene TRBV3-2) with TRBJ1-2; weak D call: TRBD1 (5 bases). The V end lost 3 bases, the J end lost 6 bases, and 11 bases lay between the germline ends. The length of the CDR3 is 13 residues. Per germline, CDR1 LGHDT and CDR2 YNNKEL (reference sequence). The chain's CDR3 is CASSQLTANGYTF. CDR3 DNA: TGTGCCAGCAGCCAGCTGACAGCGAATGGCTACACCTTC.

The gene calls are TRBV27 and TRBJ2-1; D may be TRBD2 (6 bases). This CDR3 is 13 amino acids long. V gave up 10 bases and J gave up 10 bases, with 20 bases separating them. Germline CDR1 reads MNHEY; CDR2 reads SMNVEV (reference sequence). The DNA of the CDR3 is TGTGCCACAAGGACTAAGCCTTCCTGGGAGCAGTTCTTC. Translated, it gives CATRTKPSWEQFF.

The chain has TRBV25-1 and TRBJ1-2; possible D gene TRBD1, 6 bases. V was shortened by 2 bases and J by 2 bases, with 9 bases between the two germline ends. The CDR3 totals 14 residues. CDR1 is MGHDK, CDR2 SYGVNS, per germline. In nucleotides, the CDR3 is TGTGCCAGCAGTGAAGGTCAGGGGAACTATGGCTACACCTTC. It specifies CASSEGQGNYGYTF.

The gene calls are TRBV5-1 and TRBJ1-4, with TRBD1 matching over 10 bases. Germline V gives CDR1 SGHRS, CDR2 YFSETQ. J lost 5 bases, V lost 2 bases, and 9 bases had no gene match. The CDR3 runs 17 residues. The CDR3 sequence: CASSFGDRGAGNEKLFF. CDR3 nucleotide sequence: TGCGCCAGCAGCTTTGGGGACAGGGGCGCGGGAAATGAAAAACTGTTTTTT. Using reference TRBV5-1 and TRBJ1-4 for the parts outside the CDR3, the full variable domain is KAGVTQTPRYLIKTRGQQVTLSCSPISGHRSVSWYQQTPGQGLQFLFEYFSETQRNKGNFPGRFSGRQFSNSRSEMNVSTLELGDSALYLCASSFGDRGAGNEKLFFGSGTQLSVL.

This clone was found once. V is TRBV19 and J is TRBJ2-3; D remains unclear. The CDR3 contains 15 residues. Germline V gene data show CDR1 as LNHDA and CDR2 as SQIVND (reference sequence). The V end was cut by 3 bases, the J end by 4 bases, with 14 bases between. The CDR3 DNA sequence: TGTGCCAGTAGTATTCGGCGTGTTGCGCCAGATACGCAGTATTTT. This translates into CASSIRRVAPDTQYF.

This chain uses TRBV19 with TRBJ1-5; no firm D call. Germline assignment: CDR1 LNHDA and CDR2 SQIVND (reference sequence). V was shortened by 4 bases and J by 1 base, with 14 bases between the two germline ends. The length of the CDR3 is 16 residues. CDR3 amino acids: CASSTYTSLSNQPQHF. In DNA form, the CDR3 reads TGTGCCAGTAGTACCTACACTAGTCTGAGCAATCAGCCCCAGCATTTT.

In nucleotides, the CDR3 is TGTGCCAGCAGGTTGATAGGTACCGGGGAGCTGTTTTTT. It yields the protein CASRLIGTGELFF. The gene calls are TRBV27 and TRBJ2-2; D is ambiguous. The CDR3 is made up of 13 amino acids. Germline CDR1 and CDR2: MNHEY and SMNVEV (reference sequence). Deletions cut 6 bases from V and 5 bases from J, with 10 bases between.

The rearrangement joins TRBV10-3 to TRBJ2-1; 9 bases map to TRBD2. The V segment lost 8 bases and the J segment 9 bases; nucleotides outside the gene matches: 8. The CDR3 runs to 13 residues. The germline CDR1 and CDR2 sequences are ENHRY and SYGVKD. CDR3 coding DNA: TGTGCCATCGGTGGCGGGAGGGCCGCTGAGCAGTTCTTC. It specifies CAIGGGRAAEQFF.

The rearrangement uses TRBV2 and TRBJ1-2; 7 nucleotides agree with TRBD1. The CDR3 contains 14 residues. Germline values: CDR1 SNHLY, CDR2 FYNNEI. Unmatched junction bases numbered 11, after V lost 6 bases and J lost 7 bases. As DNA, the CDR3 is TGTGCCAGCAGACAGGGACAGCCGGGGGGTGGCTACACCTTC. It encodes CASRQGQPGGGYTF.

The chain is built from TRBV28 and TRBJ2-3, with a possible D match to TRBD2 (6 bases). The CDR3 runs 16 residues. Trimming removed 2 bases at V and 8 bases at J, with 20 bases between. The germline CDR1 and CDR2 sequences are MDHEN and SYDVKM. The CDR3 reads CASSLSPLRRVGTQYF. CDR3 sequence (DNA): TGTGCCAGCAGTTTAAGCCCCCTCAGGAGGGTGGGTACGCAGTATTTT.

V usage is TRBV25-1 and J usage is TRBJ1-1, with D possibly TRBD1 on 5 matching bases. Germline CDR1 is MGHDK and CDR2 is SYGVNS. V gave up 4 bases and J gave up 7 bases, with 16 bases separating them. The CDR3 loop spans 14 amino acids. In nucleotides, the CDR3 is TGTGCCAGCAGTGTACCGGGACGGGAGAATGAAGCTTTCTTT. It specifies CASSVPGRENEAFF.

The CDR3 nucleotides are TGCGCCAGCAGCTTTCAAGCGGGAGCCTGGGATGAGCAGTTCTTC. Amino acids: CASSFQAGAWDEQFF. The chain couples TRBV5-1 to TRBJ2-1, with 8 bases that match TRBD2. Trimming took 2 bases from V and 8 from J; bases not matched to a gene: 9. The V gene's germline CDR1 is SGHRS and CDR2 YFSETQ. The length of the CDR3 is 15 residues. Full variable domain (remainder filled in from reference TRBV5-1 and TRBJ2-1): KAGVTQTPRYLIKTRGQQVTLSCSPISGHRSVSWYQQTPGQGLQFLFEYFSETQRNKGNFPGRFSGRQFSNSRSEMNVSTLELGDSALYLCASSFQAGAWDEQFFGPGTRLTVL.

This clone is a singleton in its sample. This chain uses TRBV14 with TRBJ1-1; D remains ambiguous. Germline values: CDR1 SGHDN, CDR2 FVKESK. Trimming left V 2 bases short and J 1 base short, with 11 bases between. This CDR3 comprises 15 residues. DNA for the CDR3: TGTGCCAGCAGCCAATTTCTCGATACGAACACTGAAGCTTTCTTT. This sequence encodes CASSQFLDTNTEAFF.

This clone was counted once. The chain employs TRBV4-1 and TRBJ2-3; 7 nucleotides line up with TRBD1. The V segment lost 2 bases and the J segment 4 bases; nucleotides outside the gene matches: 12. Germline CDR1 MGHRA, CDR2 YSYEKL. This CDR3 is 17 amino acids long. CDR3 sequence reads: CASSQSIQGVDADTQYF. CDR3 coding DNA: TGCGCCAGCAGCCAATCCATCCAGGGGGTGGACGCAGATACGCAGTATTTT.

The chain links TRBV5-8 to TRBJ1-5; unclear D gene. Germline V gene data show CDR1 as SGHTS and CDR2 as YDEGEE. The V and J ends lost 5 bases and 1 base respectively, with 16 bases between them. The CDR3 runs to 16 residues. This chain's CDR3 is CASRPDRSTSNQPQHF. The DNA for the CDR3 is TGTGCCAGCAGACCCGACCGAAGCACAAGCAATCAGCCCCAGCATTTT.

The CDR3 DNA reads TGTGCCAGCAGTCCGCCCCGGAGGGGCTACACCTTC. Protein: CASSPPRRGYTF. J is TRBJ1-2 and V is TRBV28, with no clear D. Germline loops: CDR1 MDHEN, CDR2 SYDVKM. This CDR3 has 12 residues. Trimming removed 5 bases from V and 8 bases from J, with 12 bases in between.

The chain is built from TRBV12-3 or TRBV12-4 and TRBJ1-1; D gene uncertain. Trimming took off 2 bases at V and 8 bases at J, with 12 bases between the two ends. The length of the CDR3 is 13 residues. Written as DNA, the CDR3 is TGTGCCAGCAGTTTAATGTCGACGGTGGAAGCTTTCTTT. Translating it yields CASSLMSTVEAFF.